This T cell receptor beta chain comes out of a study of identical twins (dated by TCRdb to about 2016). A note on the overall study: The study deep-sequenced TCR alpha and beta repertoires from monozygotic twins, unrelated adults of various ages and cord blood to test whether fetal clonotypes persist. To rule out contamination, the twin experiments were replicated at different times with different library preparation protocols. The investigation overall reported the following: The excess sharing between twins in beta out-of-frame sequences was weaker because fewer shared sequences reduced the signal-to-noise ratio. In monozygotic twins, recombination models systematically underestimated out-of-frame TCR alpha sharing, but the models matched the sharing seen between unrelated individuals. Out-of-frame TCR alpha sequences shared between twins showed an excess of low generation-probability sequences compared with coincidental sharing between unrelated individuals. Because the same donors could not be followed over many years, conclusions were based on cross-sectional statistical analysis. Invariant T cells such as MAIT and iNKT could partly confound zero-insertion analyses, although diverse VJ usage argued against such confounding for most clonotypes. Abundant cord blood beta clonotypes carried fewer insertions; young adult naive repertoires showed a weaker similar trend, while memory repertoires showed none.

Only healthy Caucasian donors were included. The researchers also sequenced three unrelated adults who were not twins: a male aged 18 to 30, a male aged 50 to 60, and a female aged 50 to 60. Using Miltenyi CD45RO+ enrichment and human naive T-cell isolation kits, memory (CD45RO+) and naive T cells were isolated from PBMC. The germline V gene (reference sequence) provides CDR1 MNHEY and CDR2 SMNVEV. Measured from the cysteine to the phenylalanine, the CDR3 is 16 residues long. Only CDR3 DNA is held: 48 bases, read in frame from base 1. A distance of 15 bases separates the germline ends of V and J, which lose 2 bases and 1 base respectively. This clonotype was detected ten times or more. Its antigen remains undetermined. The sample holds no much larger clone one base away, and base qualities are not on file. Library creation used 5' RACE. Sequencing was carried out with an Illumina HiSeq 2000. Template switching added a universal primer binding site, and the final cDNA carried a unique molecular identifier that allowed TCR cDNA molecules to be counted accurately. First-strand cDNA for TCR alpha and beta chains was synthesized from specific primers in the conserved constant-segment region. To control for contamination, each cDNA library was double barcoded with a SMART-Mk sample barcode plus Illumina barcodes. TruSeq adapter sequences and Illumina sample barcodes were added in two successive PCR steps. The Illumina HiSeq platform was used with custom primers to sequence TCR alpha and beta cDNA libraries. The published analysis was carried out like this. MiGEC was used to process raw reads and extract unique molecular identifiers, and MiXCR was used to find CDR3 positions. For each individual, recombination models were inferred using an EM algorithm with the repgenHMM and IGoR tools. The analysis of shared clonotypes was done with the tcR package in R, with sharing normalized by the product of cloneset sizes. To study raw recombination free of thymic and clonal selection effects, out-of-frame nonproductive sequences were analyzed. TCRdb applied fastp at Q25 and MiXCR to the public reads, then kept only in-frame beta chains. Rows with a matching CDR3 protein are joined into one entry that keeps the most common DNA and genes. The V and J calls follow TCRdb's processing rather than the paper's. This sample holds about 690,000 distinct CDR3 sequences; approximately 6.1% were observed only once. The biggest ten clones account for roughly 1.8% of the sample.

Recombination joined TRBV27 with TRBJ2-7, with the D call perhaps TRBD1 or TRBD2, as 5 bases match in each case. This TCR was sampled from a man aged 18 to 30 in good health. The source material was naive T cells sorted from blood. Per the publication, the cell subset or site label means: cells isolated with a human naive T-cell isolation kit. CDR3 region: CASSLALGTISYEQYF. The DNA sequence is TGTGCCAGCAGTTTAGCCCTCGGGACCATATCCTACGAGCAGTACTTC.